This TCR beta chain was identified during a study of T cells expressing NK-cell markers. Turning to the study itself: Sorted CD3+CD56+NKG2C+, CD3+CD56+NKG2C- and CD3+CD56-NKG2C+ T-cell subsets were beta-chain profiled.

Study-wide findings and caveats: Topping the CD3+CD56-NKG2C+ fraction as well were these clonotypes, in a handful of donors.

The TCR beta cDNA came from 5'RACE template switching with UMIs. TCRdb re-called the 5' RACE reads and catalogs CDR3 proteins one per entry, DNA excluded. In total, the table holds almost 450,000 distinct CDR3 sequences. Worth noting for this clonotype: As yet, its antigen is unknown.

The sequence was obtained from a woman aged 18 to 69 in good health. Sequenced material: blood T cells: a sorted CD56 or NKG2C T cell subset, CD4+ or CD8+ T cells, or bulk PBMC T cells (not recorded which).

CDR3 in amino acids: CSARDLADSSYEQYF. V gene TRBV20-1 combines with J gene TRBJ2-7. Per germline, CDR1 DFQATT and CDR2 SNEGSKA (reference sequence). The CDR3 extends over 15 amino acids.